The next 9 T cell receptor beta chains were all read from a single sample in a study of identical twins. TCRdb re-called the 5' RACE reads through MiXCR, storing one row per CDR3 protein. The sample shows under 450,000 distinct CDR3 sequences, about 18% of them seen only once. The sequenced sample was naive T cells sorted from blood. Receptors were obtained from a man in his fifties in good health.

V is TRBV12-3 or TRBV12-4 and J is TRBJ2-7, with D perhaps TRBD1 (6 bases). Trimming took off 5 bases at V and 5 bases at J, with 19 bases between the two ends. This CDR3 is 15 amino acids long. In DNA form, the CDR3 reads TGTGCCAGCAGTCCCCAGGGGACGGCCCCTAACGAGCAGTACTTC. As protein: CASSPQGTAPNEQYF.

The CDR3 sequence: CASSIGTGHCEQYF. In DNA, the CDR3 is TGTGCCAGCAGCATCGGGACAGGCCACTGCGAGCAGTACTTC. This sequence joins TRBV6-1 and TRBJ2-7; 8 bases are shared with TRBD1. Trimming took 6 bases from V and 6 from J; bases not matched to a gene: 10. There are 14 residues in the CDR3. Germline V CDR1 and CDR2: MNHNS, SASEGT.

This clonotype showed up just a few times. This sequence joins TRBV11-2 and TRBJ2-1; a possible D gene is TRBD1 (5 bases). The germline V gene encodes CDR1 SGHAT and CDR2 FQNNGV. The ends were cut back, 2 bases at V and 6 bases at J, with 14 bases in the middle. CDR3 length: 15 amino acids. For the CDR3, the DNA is TGTGCCAGCAGCTTATTCCCAGGGAAGGCCAATGAGCAGTTCTTC. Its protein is CASSLFPGKANEQFF.

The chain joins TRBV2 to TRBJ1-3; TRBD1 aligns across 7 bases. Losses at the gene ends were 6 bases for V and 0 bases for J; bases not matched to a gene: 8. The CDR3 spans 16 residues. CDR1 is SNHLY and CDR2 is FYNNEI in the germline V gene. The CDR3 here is CASRTTGAFSGNTIYF. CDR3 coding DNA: TGTGCCAGCAGAACAACAGGGGCGTTCTCTGGAAACACCATATATTTT.

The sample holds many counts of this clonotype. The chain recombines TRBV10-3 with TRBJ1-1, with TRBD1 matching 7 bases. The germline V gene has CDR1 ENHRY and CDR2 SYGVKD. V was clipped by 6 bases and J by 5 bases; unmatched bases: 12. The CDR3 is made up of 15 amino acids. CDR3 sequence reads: CAISPVGTGETEAFF. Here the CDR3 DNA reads TGTGCCATCAGCCCGGTGGGAACAGGGGAAACTGAAGCTTTCTTT.

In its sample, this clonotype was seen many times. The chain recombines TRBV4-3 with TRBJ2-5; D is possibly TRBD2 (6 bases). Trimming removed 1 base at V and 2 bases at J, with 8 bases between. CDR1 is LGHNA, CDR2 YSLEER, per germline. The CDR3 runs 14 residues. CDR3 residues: CASSQGGTQETQYF. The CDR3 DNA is TGCGCCAGCAGCCAAGGAGGGACTCAAGAGACCCAGTACTTC.

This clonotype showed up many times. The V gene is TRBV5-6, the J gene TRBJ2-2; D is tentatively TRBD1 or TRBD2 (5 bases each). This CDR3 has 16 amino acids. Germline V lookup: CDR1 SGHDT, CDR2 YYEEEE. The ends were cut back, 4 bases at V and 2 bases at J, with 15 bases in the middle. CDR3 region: CASSPPGRHNTGELFF. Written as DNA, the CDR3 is TGTGCCAGCAGCCCACCGGGACGGCATAACACCGGGGAGCTGTTTTTT.

Here the CDR3 DNA reads TGTGCCAGCAGCCGTTACCCAGGGACAGGGGGCACTGAAGCTTTCTTT. It translates to CASSRYPGTGGTEAFF. This sequence joins TRBV12-3 or TRBV12-4 and TRBJ1-1, with 11 bases matching TRBD1. Trimming took 6 bases from V and 4 from J; bases not matched to a gene: 10. The CDR3 spans 16 residues.

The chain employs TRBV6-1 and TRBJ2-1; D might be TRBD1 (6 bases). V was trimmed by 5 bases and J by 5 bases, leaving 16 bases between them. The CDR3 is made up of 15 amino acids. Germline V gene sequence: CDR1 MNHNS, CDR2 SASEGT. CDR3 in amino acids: CASSPGVLAHNEQFF. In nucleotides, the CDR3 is TGTGCCAGCAGTCCAGGGGTGCTTGCCCACAATGAGCAGTTCTTC.